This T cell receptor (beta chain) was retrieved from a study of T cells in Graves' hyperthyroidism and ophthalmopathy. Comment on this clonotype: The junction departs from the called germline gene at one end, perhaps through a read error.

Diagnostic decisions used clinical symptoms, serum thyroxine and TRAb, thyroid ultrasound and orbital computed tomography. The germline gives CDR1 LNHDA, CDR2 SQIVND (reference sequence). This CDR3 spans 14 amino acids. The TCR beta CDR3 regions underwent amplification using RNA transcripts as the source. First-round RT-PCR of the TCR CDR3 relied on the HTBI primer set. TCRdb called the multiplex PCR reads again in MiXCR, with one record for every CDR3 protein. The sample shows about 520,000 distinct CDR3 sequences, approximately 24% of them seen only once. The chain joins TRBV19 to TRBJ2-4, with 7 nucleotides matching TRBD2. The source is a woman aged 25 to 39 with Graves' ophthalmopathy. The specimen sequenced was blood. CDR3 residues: CASKRETSSNIKYF. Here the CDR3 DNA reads TGTGCCAGTAAACGGGAGACTAGCTCGAACATTAAGTACTTC.